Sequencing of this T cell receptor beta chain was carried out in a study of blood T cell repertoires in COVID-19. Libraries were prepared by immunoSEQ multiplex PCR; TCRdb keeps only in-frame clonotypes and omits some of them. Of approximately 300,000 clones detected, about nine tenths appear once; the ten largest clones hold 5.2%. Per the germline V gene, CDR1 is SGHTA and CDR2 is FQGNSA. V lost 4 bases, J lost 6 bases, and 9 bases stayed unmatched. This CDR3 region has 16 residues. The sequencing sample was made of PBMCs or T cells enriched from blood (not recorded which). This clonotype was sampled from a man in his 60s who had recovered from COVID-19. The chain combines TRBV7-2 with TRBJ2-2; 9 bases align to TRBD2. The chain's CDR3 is CASSSPGLARPGELFF. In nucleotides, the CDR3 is TGTGCCAGCAGCTCCCCGGGACTAGCTAGACCCGGGGAGCTGTTTTTT.